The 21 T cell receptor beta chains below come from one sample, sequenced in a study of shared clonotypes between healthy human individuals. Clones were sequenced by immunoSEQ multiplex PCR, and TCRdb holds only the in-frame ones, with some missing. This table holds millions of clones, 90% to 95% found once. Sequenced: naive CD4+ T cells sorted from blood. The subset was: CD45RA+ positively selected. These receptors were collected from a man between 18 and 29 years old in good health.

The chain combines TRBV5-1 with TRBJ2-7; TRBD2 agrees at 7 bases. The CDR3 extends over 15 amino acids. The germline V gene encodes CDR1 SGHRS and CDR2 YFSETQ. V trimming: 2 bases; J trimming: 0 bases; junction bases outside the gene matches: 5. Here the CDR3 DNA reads TGCGCCAGCAGCTTCTCACGCGGGAGCTCCTACGAGCAGTACTTC. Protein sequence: CASSFSRGSSYEQYF.

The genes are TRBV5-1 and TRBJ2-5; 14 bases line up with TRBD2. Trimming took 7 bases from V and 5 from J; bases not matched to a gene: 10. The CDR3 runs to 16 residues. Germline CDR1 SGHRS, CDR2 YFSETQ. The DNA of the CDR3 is TGCGCCAGCCGGCCGGGACTAGCGGGAGTCGGCGAGACCCAGTACTTC. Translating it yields CASRPGLAGVGETQYF. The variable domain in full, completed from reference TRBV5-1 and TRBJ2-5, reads KAGVTQTPRYLIKTRGQQVTLSCSPISGHRSVSWYQQTPGQGLQFLFEYFSETQRNKGNFPGRFSGRQFSNSRSEMNVSTLELGDSALYLCASRPGLAGVGETQYFGPGTRLLVL.

CDR3 sequence reads: CASSEVWGTGDGNTIYF. The CDR3 nucleotides read TGTGCCAGCAGTGAAGTGTGGGGGACAGGGGACGGAAACACCATATATTTT. The chain has TRBV6-1 and TRBJ1-3; 10 positions agree with TRBD1. This CDR3 comprises 17 residues. V trimming: 1 base; J trimming: 4 bases; junction bases outside the gene matches: 7. The germline V gene encodes CDR1 MNHNS and CDR2 SASEGT.

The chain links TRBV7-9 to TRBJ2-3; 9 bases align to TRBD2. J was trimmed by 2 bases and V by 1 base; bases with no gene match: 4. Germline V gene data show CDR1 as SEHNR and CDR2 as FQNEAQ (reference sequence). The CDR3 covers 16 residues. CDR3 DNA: TGTGCCAGCAGCTTAGTACTAGCGGGTAACACAGATACGCAGTATTTT. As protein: CASSLVLAGNTDTQYF.

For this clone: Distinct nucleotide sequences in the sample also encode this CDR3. DNA for the CDR3: TGCGCCAGCAGCTTGGCGGGGCGCGAAGAGACCCAGTACTTC. Amino acid sequence: CASSLAGREETQYF. The rearrangement uses TRBV5-1 and TRBJ2-5; possibly TRBD1 or TRBD2 for D (5 bases each). The germline gives CDR1 SGHRS, CDR2 YFSETQ. V was clipped by 0 bases and J by 3 bases, with 9 bases between them. This CDR3 is 14 amino acids long.

CDR3 in DNA: TGTGCCAGCAGCTTAGCGAACCGTAATGAAAAACTGTTTTTT. Amino acids: CASSLANRNEKLFF. The chain uses TRBV7-9 and TRBJ1-4, with D hard to call. CDR3 length equals 14 residues. The V end lost 0 bases, the J end lost 4 bases, and 6 bases lay between the germline ends. Per the germline V gene, CDR1 is SEHNR and CDR2 is FQNEAQ (reference sequence).

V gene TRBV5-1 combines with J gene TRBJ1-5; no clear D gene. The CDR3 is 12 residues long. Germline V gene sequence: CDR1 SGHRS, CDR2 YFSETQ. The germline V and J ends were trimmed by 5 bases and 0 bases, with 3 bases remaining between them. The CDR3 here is CASRDSNQPQHF. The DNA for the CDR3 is TGCGCCAGCAGAGATAGCAATCAGCCCCAGCATTTT.

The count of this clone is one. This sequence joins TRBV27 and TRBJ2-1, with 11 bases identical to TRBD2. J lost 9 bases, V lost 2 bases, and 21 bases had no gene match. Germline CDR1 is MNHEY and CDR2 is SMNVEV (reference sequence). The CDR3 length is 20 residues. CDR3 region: CASSLEGGAGLAVQGGEQFF. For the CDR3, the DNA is TGTGCCAGCAGTTTAGAGGGCGGAGCGGGACTAGCGGTTCAAGGGGGTGAGCAGTTCTTC.

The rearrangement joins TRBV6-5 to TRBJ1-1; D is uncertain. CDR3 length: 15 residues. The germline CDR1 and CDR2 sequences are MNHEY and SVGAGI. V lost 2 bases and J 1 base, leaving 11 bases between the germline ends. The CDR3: CASSYLAVGNTEAFF. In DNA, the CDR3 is TGTGCCAGCAGTTACCTGGCCGTAGGGAACACTGAAGCTTTCTTT.

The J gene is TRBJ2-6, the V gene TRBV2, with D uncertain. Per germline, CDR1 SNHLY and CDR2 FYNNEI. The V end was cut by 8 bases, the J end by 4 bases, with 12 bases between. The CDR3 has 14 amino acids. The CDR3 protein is CASATLGGANVLTF. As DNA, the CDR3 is TGTGCCAGCGCAACCCTTGGGGGGGCCAACGTCCTGACTTTC.

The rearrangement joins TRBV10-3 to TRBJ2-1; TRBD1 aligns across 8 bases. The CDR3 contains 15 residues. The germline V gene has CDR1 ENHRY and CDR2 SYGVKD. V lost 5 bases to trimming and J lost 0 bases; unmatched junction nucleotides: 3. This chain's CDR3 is CAISPGQGSYNEQFF. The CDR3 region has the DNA TGTGCCATCAGTCCCGGACAGGGCTCCTACAATGAGCAGTTCTTC.

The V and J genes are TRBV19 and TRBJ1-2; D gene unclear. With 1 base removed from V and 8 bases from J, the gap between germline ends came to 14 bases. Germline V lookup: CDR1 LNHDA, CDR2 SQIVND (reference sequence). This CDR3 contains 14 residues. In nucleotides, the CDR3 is TGTGCCAGTAGTATAGGGCCAGACTTGGGAGGCTACACCTTC. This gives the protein CASSIGPDLGGYTF.

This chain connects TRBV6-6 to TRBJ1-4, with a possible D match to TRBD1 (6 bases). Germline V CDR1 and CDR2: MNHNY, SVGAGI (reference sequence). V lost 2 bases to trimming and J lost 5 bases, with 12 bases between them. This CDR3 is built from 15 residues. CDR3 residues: CASSYMGAMNEKLFF. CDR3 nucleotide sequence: TGTGCCAGCAGTTACATGGGGGCTATGAATGAAAAACTGTTTTTT.

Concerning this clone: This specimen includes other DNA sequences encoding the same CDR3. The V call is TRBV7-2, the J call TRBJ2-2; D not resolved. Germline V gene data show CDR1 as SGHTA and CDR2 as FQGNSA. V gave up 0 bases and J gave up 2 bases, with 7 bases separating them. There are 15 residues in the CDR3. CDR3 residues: CASSLATTNTGELFF. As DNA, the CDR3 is TGTGCCAGCAGCTTAGCGACGACTAACACCGGGGAGCTGTTTTTT.

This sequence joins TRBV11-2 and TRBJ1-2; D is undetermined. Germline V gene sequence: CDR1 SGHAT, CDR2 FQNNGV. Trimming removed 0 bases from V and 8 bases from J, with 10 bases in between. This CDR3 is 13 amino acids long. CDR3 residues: CASSLDLNLGYTF. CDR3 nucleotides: TGTGCCAGCAGCTTAGACCTAAACCTGGGCTACACCTTC.

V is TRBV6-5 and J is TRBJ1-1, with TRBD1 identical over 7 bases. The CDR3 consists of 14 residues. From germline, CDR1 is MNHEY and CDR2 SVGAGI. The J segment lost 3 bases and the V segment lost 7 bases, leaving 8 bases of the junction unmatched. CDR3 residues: CASTRATGHTEAFF. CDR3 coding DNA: TGTGCCAGCACCAGGGCGACAGGGCACACTGAAGCTTTCTTT.

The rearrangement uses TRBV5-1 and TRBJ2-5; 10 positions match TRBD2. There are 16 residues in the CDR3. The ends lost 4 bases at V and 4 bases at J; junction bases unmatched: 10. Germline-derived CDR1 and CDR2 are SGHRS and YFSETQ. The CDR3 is CASSGGLAWSGETQYF. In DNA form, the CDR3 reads TGCGCCAGCAGCGGGGGACTAGCGTGGTCAGGAGAGACCCAGTACTTC. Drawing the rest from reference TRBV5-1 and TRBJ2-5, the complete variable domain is KAGVTQTPRYLIKTRGQQVTLSCSPISGHRSVSWYQQTPGQGLQFLFEYFSETQRNKGNFPGRFSGRQFSNSRSEMNVSTLELGDSALYLCASSGGLAWSGETQYFGPGTRLLVL.

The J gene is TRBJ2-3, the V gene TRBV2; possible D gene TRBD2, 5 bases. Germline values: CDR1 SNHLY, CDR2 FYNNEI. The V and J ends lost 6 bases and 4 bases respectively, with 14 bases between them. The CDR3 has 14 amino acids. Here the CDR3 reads CASRGRVIPDTQYF. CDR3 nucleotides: TGTGCCAGCAGGGGGAGAGTCATCCCAGATACGCAGTATTTT.

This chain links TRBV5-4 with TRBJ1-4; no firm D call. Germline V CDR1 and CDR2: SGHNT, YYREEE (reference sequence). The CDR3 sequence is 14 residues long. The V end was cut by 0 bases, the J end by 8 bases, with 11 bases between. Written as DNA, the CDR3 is TGTGCCAGCAGCTTGGGAGTGTGGGGAGAAAAACTGTTTTTT. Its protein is CASSLGVWGEKLFF.

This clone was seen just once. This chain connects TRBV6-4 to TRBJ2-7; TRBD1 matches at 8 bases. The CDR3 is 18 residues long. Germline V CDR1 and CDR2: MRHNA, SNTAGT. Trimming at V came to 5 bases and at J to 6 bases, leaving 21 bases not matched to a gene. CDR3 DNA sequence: TGTGCCAGCAGTTCCACGAAAGAACAGGGGGAACGATACTGCGAGCAGTACTTC. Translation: CASSSTKEQGERYCEQYF.

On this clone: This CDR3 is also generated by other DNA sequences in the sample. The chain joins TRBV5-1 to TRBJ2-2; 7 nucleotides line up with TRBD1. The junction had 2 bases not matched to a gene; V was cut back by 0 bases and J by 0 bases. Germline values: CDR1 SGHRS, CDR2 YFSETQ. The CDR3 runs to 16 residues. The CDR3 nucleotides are TGCGCCAGCAGCTTGGGAGGGACAGCGAACACCGGGGAGCTGTTTTTT. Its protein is CASSLGGTANTGELFF.